Following are 23 T cell receptor beta chains from one sample sequenced in a study of OX40 agonist ivuxolimab in advanced cancers. TCRdb's copy holds only in-frame clones and misses some; the assay was immunoSEQ multiplex PCR. The data show tens of thousands of clones, approximately 86% seen once. The input for sequencing was CD4+ or CD8+ T cells sorted from blood, taken in a trial of the OX40 agonist ivuxolimab. The receptors come from an adult with an advanced solid tumor such as melanoma, head and neck, liver or kidney cancer.

The genes are TRBV28 and TRBJ1-4; D is uncertain. From germline, CDR1 is MDHEN and CDR2 SYDVKM. Trimming removed 6 bases at V and 10 bases at J, with 12 bases between. The CDR3 contains 12 residues. CDR3 DNA sequence: TGTGCCAGCAGCCTCCCCCGGGGAAAACTGTTTTTT. Amino acids: CASSLPRGKLFF.

The chain links TRBV29-1 to TRBJ1-1; D remains ambiguous. The CDR3 totals 12 residues. CDR1 is SQVTM, CDR2 ANQGSEA, per germline. Trimming removed 7 bases from V and 5 bases from J, with 14 bases in between. The CDR3 loop is CSADIRGTEAFF. The CDR3 coding sequence is TGCAGCGCTGATATACGAGGGACTGAAGCTTTCTTT.

The V gene is TRBV19, the J gene TRBJ2-7; TRBD2 aligns across 11 bases. CDR1 is LNHDA and CDR2 is SQIVND in the germline V gene (reference sequence). J gave up 3 bases and V 3 bases, and 10 bases lay outside the gene matches. The CDR3 is 17 amino acids. CDR3 amino acids: CASSIGPRLAGFYEQYF. CDR3 bases: TGTGCCAGTAGTATCGGTCCTCGACTAGCGGGGTTCTACGAGCAGTACTTC. The full variable domain, with the rest looked up from reference TRBV19 and TRBJ2-7, is DGGITQSPKYLFRKEGQNVTLSCEQNLNHDAMYWYRQDPGQGLRLIYYSQIVNDFQKGDIAEGYSVSREKKESFPLTVTSAQKNPTAFYLCASSIGPRLAGFYEQYFGPGTRLTVT.

This clone was recorded only once. The V gene is TRBV6-5, the J gene TRBJ1-1, with TRBD1 matching 9 bases. The germline V gene encodes CDR1 MNHEY and CDR2 SVGAGI. V shed 2 bases, J shed 1 base, and the junction held 5 bases outside the gene matches. The CDR3 runs to 16 residues. The CDR3 DNA is TGTGCCAGCAGTTACGATACAGGGGGCGGGAACACTGAAGCTTTCTTT. Translating gives CASSYDTGGGNTEAFF.

This chain connects TRBV7-7 to TRBJ1-1; 8 bases fit TRBD1. V was pared by 5 bases and J by 6 bases, with 5 bases of the junction left unmatched. CDR3 length equals 13 residues. Germline V gene sequence: CDR1 SSHAT, CDR2 FNYEAQ (reference sequence). The CDR3 reads CASSPDRDPEAFF. The CDR3 nucleotides read TGTGCCAGCAGCCCGGACAGGGATCCTGAAGCTTTCTTT.

Only one count was recorded for this clone. The chain has TRBV19 and TRBJ2-2; unclear D gene. The CDR3 spans 14 residues. The ends were cut back, 9 bases at V and 2 bases at J, with 13 bases in the middle. In germline, CDR1 is LNHDA, CDR2 SQIVND (reference sequence). CDR3 region: CASSPLGNTGELFF. The CDR3 nucleotides read TGTGCCAGCAGCCCCTTAGGAAACACCGGGGAGCTGTTTTTT.

The rearrangement uses TRBV28 and TRBJ1-1; D not certain. Germline CDR1 MDHEN, CDR2 SYDVKM. V was clipped by 5 bases and J by 1 base, with 8 bases between them. The CDR3 extends over 13 amino acids. CDR3 nucleotides: TGTGCCAGCAGTCCGCCGGCGAACACTGAAGCTTTCTTT. Protein: CASSPPANTEAFF. Drawing the rest from reference TRBV28 and TRBJ1-1, the complete variable domain is DVKVTQSSRYLVKRTGEKVFLECVQDMDHENMFWYRQDPGLGLRLIYFSYDVKMKEKGDIPEGYSVSREKKERFSLILESASTNQTSMYLCASSPPANTEAFFGQGTRLTVV.

The chain recombines TRBV28 with TRBJ1-5, with 7 nucleotides matching TRBD1. From germline, CDR1 is MDHEN and CDR2 SYDVKM. The junction had 6 bases not matched to a gene; V was cut back by 3 bases and J by 10 bases. The length of the CDR3 is 13 residues. CDR3 protein: CASSFPDRNPQHF. CDR3 sequence (DNA): TGTGCCAGCAGTTTCCCGGACAGGAACCCCCAGCATTTT.

This chain uses TRBV4-2 with TRBJ2-7; 11 nucleotides align to TRBD2. Trimming removed 0 bases from V and 4 bases from J; junction bases left unmatched: 2. The CDR3 has 15 amino acids. Germline V CDR1 and CDR2: LGHNA, YNFKEQ. This CDR3 is CASSQELAGAYEQYF. As DNA, the CDR3 is TGTGCCAGCAGCCAAGAACTAGCGGGGGCATACGAGCAGTACTTC.

This clone was detected only once. Different DNA sequences within this sample yield the same CDR3. Here the CDR3 reads CASSQERGVSYNSPLHF. The CDR3 DNA reads as TGCGCCAGCAGCCAAGAACGGGGAGTCTCCTATAATTCACCCCTCCACTTT. The rearrangement uses TRBV4-3 and TRBJ1-6, with D unclear. The germline V gene has CDR1 LGHNA and CDR2 YSLEER. The ends were cut back, 0 bases at V and 0 bases at J, with 9 bases in the middle. CDR3 length: 17 residues.

This chain links TRBV6-6 with TRBJ2-3; D gene unclear. Germline CDR1 reads MNHNY; CDR2 reads SVGAGI (reference sequence). There are 12 residues in the CDR3. The V end was cut by 4 bases, the J end by 2 bases, with 4 bases between. Here the CDR3 reads CASSWDTDTQYF. The CDR3 DNA reads as TGTGCCAGCAGTTGGGACACAGATACGCAGTATTTT.

Notes on this clone: A read error may produce the germline difference seen at one junction end. The rearrangement uses TRBV5-4 and TRBJ2-1; either TRBD1 or TRBD2 may supply D (5 bases each). Germline assignment: CDR1 SGHNT and CDR2 YYREEE (reference sequence). The CDR3 covers 15 residues. The CDR3 sequence is CARSLFRDGEGEQFF. CDR3 DNA sequence: TGTGCCCGCAGCTTGTTTCGGGACGGAGAGGGTGAGCAGTTCTTC. Combining the CDR3 with reference TRBV5-4 and TRBJ2-1 gives the whole variable domain ETGVTQSPTHLIKTRGQQVTLRCSSQSGHNTVSWYQQALGQGPQFIFQYYREEENGRGNFPPRFSGLQFPNYSSELNVNALELDDSALYLCARSLFRDGEGEQFFGPGTRLTVL.

The V call is TRBV25-1, the J call TRBJ2-1; TRBD2 matches 9 bases. The CDR3 spans 14 residues. In germline, CDR1 is MGHDK, CDR2 SYGVNS. J gave up 5 bases and V 6 bases, and 5 bases lay outside the gene matches. DNA for the CDR3: TGTGCCAGCAGACCTAGCGGGGACAACAATGAGCAGTTCTTC. This encodes CASRPSGDNNEQFF.

The gene calls are TRBV7-8 and TRBJ2-7, with D tentatively TRBD1 or TRBD2 (6 bases each). Germline lookup yields CDR1 SGHVS and CDR2 FQNEAQ. V was pared by 0 bases and J by 6 bases, with 12 bases between. The CDR3 length is 14 residues. CDR3 sequence reads: CASSLALGGSEQYF. The CDR3, as DNA: TGTGCCAGCAGCTTAGCTTTAGGGGGGTCCGAGCAGTACTTC. Combining the CDR3 with reference TRBV7-8 and TRBJ2-7 gives the whole variable domain GAGVSQSPRYKVAKRGQDVALRCDPISGHVSLFWYQQALGQGPEFLTYFQNEAQLDKSGLPSDRFFAERPEGSVSTLKIQRTQQEDSAVYLCASSLALGGSEQYFGPGTRLTVT.

For the CDR3, the DNA is TGCAGCGTTGCCCCGGACAGGTCCGCCTACGAGCAGTACTTC. It is translated as CSVAPDRSAYEQYF. The rearrangement links TRBV29-1 to TRBJ2-7, with TRBD1 matching 7 bases. The ends lost 4 bases at V and 2 bases at J; junction bases unmatched: 8. Germline CDR1 SQVTM, CDR2 ANQGSEA. CDR3 length: 14 amino acids.

The chain recombines TRBV27 with TRBJ2-7, with TRBD1 identical over 7 bases. Trimming cost V 7 bases and J 3 bases; bases outside gene matches: 15. CDR3 size: 16 residues. Germline V gene lookup returns CDR1 MNHEY and CDR2 SMNVEV (reference sequence). As DNA, the CDR3 is TGTGCCAGCATCCTAAATCCTTGGGACAGAAGCTACGAGCAGTACTTC. This gives the protein CASILNPWDRSYEQYF.

The rearrangement joins TRBV7-6 to TRBJ2-7; unclear D gene. The CDR3 is made up of 13 amino acids. V was shortened by 1 base and J by 4 bases, with 8 bases between the two germline ends. From germline, CDR1 is SGHVS and CDR2 FNYEAQ. The CDR3 DNA reads TGTGCCAGCAGCTTAGGGGCAGGTTACGAGCAGTACTTC. Amino acid sequence: CASSLGAGYEQYF.

V and J are TRBV6-6 and TRBJ2-7, with D possibly TRBD1 on 7 matching bases. The CDR3 spans 14 residues. CDR1 and CDR2 from the germline V gene are MNHNY and SVGAGI (reference sequence). Trimming stripped 10 bases from V and 3 bases from J, with 19 bases between. Written as DNA, the CDR3 is TGTGCCATCTCCGTCGCCCAGGGGGGCTACGAGCAGTACTTC. It is translated as CAISVAQGGYEQYF.

This sequence joins TRBV4-3 and TRBJ1-2; D not resolved. The CDR3 runs to 14 residues. CDR1 is LGHNA, CDR2 YSLEER, per germline. V dropped 3 bases and J dropped 4 bases, with 12 bases sitting between them. CDR3 sequence: CASSHRGLSYGYTF. In nucleotides, the CDR3 is TGCGCCAGCAGCCATCGTGGACTCAGCTATGGCTACACCTTC.

This chain links TRBV6-5 with TRBJ2-7; a weak D match, TRBD1 (6 bases). This CDR3 comprises 14 residues. Per germline, CDR1 MNHEY and CDR2 SVGAGI. The V end was cut by 0 bases, the J end by 3 bases, with 9 bases between. The CDR3 DNA sequence: TGTGCCAGCAGTTACTCCGGCAGGGGCTACGAGCAGTACTTC. This sequence encodes CASSYSGRGYEQYF.

V gene TRBV7-2 combines with J gene TRBJ2-7; unclear D gene. Deletions cut 5 bases from V and 4 bases from J, with 6 bases between. This CDR3 has 11 residues. CDR1 SGHTA and CDR2 FQGNSA come from the germline V gene. The CDR3 DNA reads TGTGCCAGCAGCATCGGATACGAGCAGTACTTC. Translated, it gives CASSIGYEQYF.

V gene TRBV7-2 combines with J gene TRBJ2-7; a weak D match, TRBD2 (6 bases). There are 15 residues in the CDR3. V lost 0 bases to trimming and J lost 3 bases, with 12 bases between them. Germline V lookup: CDR1 SGHTA, CDR2 FQGNSA. CDR3 in DNA: TGTGCCAGCAGCTTAGCTGCGGGACCAGACTACGAGCAGTACTTC. Translated, it gives CASSLAAGPDYEQYF.

V and J are TRBV6-1 and TRBJ1-2; D is undetermined. CDR3 length: 13 residues. The V end lost 7 bases, the J end lost 4 bases, and 13 bases lay between the germline ends. Germline assignment: CDR1 MNHNS and CDR2 SASEGT. The CDR3 region is CASIIGSIYGYTF. CDR3 nucleotides: TGTGCCAGCATTATAGGGTCCATCTATGGCTACACCTTC.